These 10 T cell receptor beta chains originate from one sample sequenced in a study of cytomegalovirus exposure and HLA in healthy donors. 60 Vbeta and 13 Jbeta primers were used in PCR. Sequencing used immunoSEQ multiplex PCR; TCRdb keeps in-frame clones, though not all of them. The sample records fewer than 120,000 clones, over 60% being singletons. Sequences were obtained from PBMCs. These receptors were collected from a woman aged 25-40 years in good health and CMV-seronegative.

This chain connects TRBV6-6 to TRBJ1-2, with 8 bases aligning to TRBD1. The CDR3 is 15 amino acids. V was pared by 0 bases and J by 9 bases, with 9 bases of the junction left unmatched. CDR1 and CDR2 (germline): MNHNY, SVGAGI (reference sequence). The chain's CDR3 is CASSYSPDRGERYTF. CDR3 sequence (DNA): TGTGCCAGCAGTTACTCACCTGACAGGGGCGAACGCTACACCTTC.

The chain is built from TRBV27 and TRBJ1-1; D is ambiguous. CDR1 MNHEY and CDR2 SMNVEV come from the germline V gene (reference sequence). The V end lost 3 bases, the J end lost 8 bases, and 13 bases lay between the germline ends. The CDR3 runs 13 residues. The CDR3 loop is CASSFTQQAEAFF. CDR3 DNA sequence: TGTGCCAGCAGTTTTACTCAACAAGCGGAAGCTTTCTTT.

The chain combines TRBV28 with TRBJ2-2, with 7 bases identical to TRBD2. Germline V lookup: CDR1 MDHEN, CDR2 SYDVKM. CDR3 size: 15 residues. Losses at the gene ends were 8 bases for V and 1 base for J; bases not matched to a gene: 7. CDR3 protein: CASLDAGVNTGELFF. In DNA form, the CDR3 reads TGTGCCAGCCTCGATGCGGGAGTGAACACCGGGGAGCTGTTTTTT.

V and J are TRBV7-2 and TRBJ1-2; D might be TRBD1 (6 bases). The germline CDR1 and CDR2 sequences are SGHTA and FQGNSA. The CDR3 consists of 13 residues. V was trimmed by 9 bases and J by 4 bases, leaving 15 bases between them. The CDR3 sequence: CASGGAQSYGYTF. CDR3 DNA: TGTGCCAGTGGGGGGGCGCAAAGCTATGGCTACACCTTC.

This sequence joins TRBV10-2 and TRBJ2-3; 9 bases match TRBD2. The CDR3 has 15 residues. Trimming took 7 bases from V and 2 from J; bases not matched to a gene: 7. Germline V CDR1 and CDR2: WSHSY, SAAADI. The CDR3, as DNA: TGCGCCAGCAACGAAGCGGGGGGCCACACAGATACGCAGTATTTT. Amino acids: CASNEAGGHTDTQYF.

The chain is built from TRBV7-9 and TRBJ1-6; 7 bases map to TRBD1. Germline CDR1 is SEHNR and CDR2 is FQNEAQ (reference sequence). The V and J ends lost 0 bases and 6 bases, in that order; junction bases with no gene match: 8. This CDR3 is built from 17 residues. This CDR3 reads CASSLASTGIGNSPLHF. CDR3 DNA: TGTGCCAGCAGCTTAGCTTCGACAGGGATCGGTAATTCACCCCTCCACTTT. The full variable domain, in which reference TRBV7-9 and TRBJ1-6 provide the parts outside the CDR3, is DTGVSQNPRHKITKRGQNVTFRCDPISEHNRLYWYRQTLGQGPEFLTYFQNEAQLEKSRLLSDRFSAERPKGSFSTLEIQRTEQGDSAMYLCASSLASTGIGNSPLHFGNGTRLTVT.

The rearrangement uses TRBV11-2 and TRBJ2-7, with D unresolved. The germline gives CDR1 SGHAT, CDR2 FQNNGV. This CDR3 is 14 amino acids long. The V gene lost 0 bases and the J gene lost 5 bases, with 11 bases spanning the gap. CDR3 protein: CASSLEPVINEQYF. Here the CDR3 DNA reads TGTGCCAGCAGCTTAGAGCCAGTAATCAACGAGCAGTACTTC.

This sequence joins TRBV4-2 and TRBJ2-5; the match to TRBD2 covers 9 bases. The CDR3 consists of 15 residues. The germline V gene encodes CDR1 LGHNA and CDR2 YNFKEQ. Trimming at V came to 3 bases and at J to 4 bases, leaving 6 bases not matched to a gene. CDR3 in amino acids: CASSQTSGKGETQYF. The CDR3, as DNA: TGTGCCAGCAGCCAGACTAGCGGAAAAGGAGAGACCCAGTACTTC.

This clone was counted a single time. The rearrangement joins TRBV2 to TRBJ1-1; D call uncertain. From germline, CDR1 is SNHLY and CDR2 FYNNEI. The V gene lost 9 bases and the J gene lost 7 bases, with 15 bases spanning the gap. This CDR3 contains 12 residues. The CDR3 reads CARTLTEVEAFF. CDR3 sequence (DNA): TGTGCCAGGACATTGACGGAGGTTGAAGCTTTCTTT.

The rearrangement joins TRBV29-1 to TRBJ1-4, with TRBD1 as a possible D gene (6 bases). The CDR3 has 16 residues. The V gene's germline CDR1 is SQVTM and CDR2 ANQGSEA. Trimming pared 0 bases from V and 0 bases from J, leaving 11 bases between. The CDR3 is CSVEDRGSPTNEKLFF. DNA of the CDR3: TGCAGCGTTGAAGACAGGGGATCACCAACTAATGAAAAACTGTTTTTT.